This entry concerns a single T cell receptor (beta chain). The V and J ends lost 2 bases and 7 bases, in that order; junction bases with no gene match: 3. The CDR3 has 13 amino acids. Germline V lookup: CDR1 MDHEN, CDR2 SYDVKM. Baseline was the first blood sampling point, followed by cycle 4 day 1 and cycle 7 day 1. The data are from a study of OX40 agonist ivuxolimab in advanced cancers. Study information: Ivuxolimab, an antibody acting as an agonist of OX40 (CD134), was used to treat patients. Mean age about 60 years, range about 20 to 79; around 80% male.

Here immunoSEQ multiplex PCR was the method, and the copy in TCRdb shows in-frame clones only, minus some. The sample includes more than 70,000 clones, roughly 86% of them seen just once. This chain uses TRBV28 with TRBJ1-2; 8 bases are a match to TRBD1. The TCR comes from an adult with an advanced solid tumor such as melanoma, head and neck, liver or kidney cancer. The sample was CD4+ or CD8+ T cells sorted from blood, taken in a trial of the OX40 agonist ivuxolimab. The CDR3 DNA is TGTGCCAGCAGTTTAGGACAGGGTGGTGGCTACACCTTC. Translation gives CASSLGQGGGYTF.